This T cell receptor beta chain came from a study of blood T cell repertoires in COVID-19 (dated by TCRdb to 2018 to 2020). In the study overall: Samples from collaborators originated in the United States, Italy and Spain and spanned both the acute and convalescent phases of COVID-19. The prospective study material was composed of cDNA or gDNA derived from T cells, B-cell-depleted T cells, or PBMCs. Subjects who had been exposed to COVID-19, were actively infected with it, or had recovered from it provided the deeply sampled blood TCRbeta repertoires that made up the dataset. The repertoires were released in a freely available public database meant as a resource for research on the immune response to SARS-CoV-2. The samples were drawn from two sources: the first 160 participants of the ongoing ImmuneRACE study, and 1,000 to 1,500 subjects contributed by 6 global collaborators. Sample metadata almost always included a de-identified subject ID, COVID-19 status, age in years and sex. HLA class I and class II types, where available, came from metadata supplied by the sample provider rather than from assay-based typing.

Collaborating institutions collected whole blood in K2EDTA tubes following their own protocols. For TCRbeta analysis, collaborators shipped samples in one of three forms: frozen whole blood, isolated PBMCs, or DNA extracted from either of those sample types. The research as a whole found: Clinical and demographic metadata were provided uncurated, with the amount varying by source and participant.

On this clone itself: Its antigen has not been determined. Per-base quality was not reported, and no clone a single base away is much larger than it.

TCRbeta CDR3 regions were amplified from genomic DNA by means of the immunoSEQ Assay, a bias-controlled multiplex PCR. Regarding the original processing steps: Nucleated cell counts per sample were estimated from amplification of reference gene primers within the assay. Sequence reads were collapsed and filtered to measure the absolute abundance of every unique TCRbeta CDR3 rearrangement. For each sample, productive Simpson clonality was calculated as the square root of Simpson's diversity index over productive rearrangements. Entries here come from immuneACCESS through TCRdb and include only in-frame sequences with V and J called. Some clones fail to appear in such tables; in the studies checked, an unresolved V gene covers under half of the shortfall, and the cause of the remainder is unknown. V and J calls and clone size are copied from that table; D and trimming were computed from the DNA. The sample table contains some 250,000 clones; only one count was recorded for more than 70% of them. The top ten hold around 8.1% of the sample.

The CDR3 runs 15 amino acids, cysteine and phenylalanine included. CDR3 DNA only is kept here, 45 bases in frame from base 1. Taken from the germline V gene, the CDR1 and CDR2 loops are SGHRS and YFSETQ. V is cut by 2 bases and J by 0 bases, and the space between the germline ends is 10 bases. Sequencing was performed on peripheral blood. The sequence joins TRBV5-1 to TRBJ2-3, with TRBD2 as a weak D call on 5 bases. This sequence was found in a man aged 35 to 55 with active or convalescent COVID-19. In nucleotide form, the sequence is TGCGCCAGCAGCTTCTCCCTAGCTAGCACAGATACGCAGTATTTT. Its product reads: CASSFSLASTDTQYF.